This entry lists 31 T cell receptor beta chains sequenced from one sample in a study of CD8+CD57+ T cells in acquired aplastic anemia. Profiling of TCR beta VDJ combinations and CDR3 sequences used genomic DNA as template. A single record per CDR3 protein comes from TCRdb applying MiXCR to the reads. The table lists some 120,000 distinct CDR3 sequences, 48% of them singletons. Source material: sorted CD4+, CD8+, or CD8+CD57+ T cells (not recorded which) from PBMCs. The receptor set was obtained from a human donor in good health, serving as a control.

This clonotype turned up a few times. A read error may be the cause here, since a much bigger clone is one base away. The rearrangement links TRBV5-1 to TRBJ2-1, with 7 bases lining up with TRBD1. Looked up from germline, CDR1 is SGHRS and CDR2 is YFSETQ. Losses at the gene ends were 0 bases for V and 6 bases for J; bases not matched to a gene: 6. The CDR3 spans 15 residues. The CDR3 sequence: CASSLAGTECNEQFF. The DNA of the CDR3 is TGCGCCAGCAGCTTGGCCGGGACAGAGTGCAATGAGCAGTTCTTC.

The chain joins TRBV19 to TRBJ2-3; 8 bases are shared with TRBD2. Per the germline V gene, CDR1 is LNHDA and CDR2 is SQIVND (reference sequence). The CDR3 length is 13 residues. The CDR3 region has the DNA TGTGTTACGTTAGCGGGGCGGGCAGATACGCAGTATTTT. It yields the protein CVTLAGRADTQYF.

At least ten counts were recorded for this clonotype. The V call is TRBV5-1, the J call TRBJ1-2; D is uncertain. V was pared by 4 bases and J by 3 bases, with 22 bases between. This CDR3 has 17 residues. From germline, CDR1 is SGHRS and CDR2 YFSETQ. The CDR3 loop is CASSRVVQTGWDYGYTF. The CDR3 nucleotides read TGCGCCAGCAGCAGGGTCGTCCAAACCGGGTGGGACTATGGCTACACCTTC.

This clonotype was picked up a small number of times. The chain joins TRBV12-5 to TRBJ1-1; D unresolved. V lost 0 bases, J lost 6 bases, and 5 bases lay in between. CDR3 size: 12 residues. Germline-derived CDR1 and CDR2 are LGHNT and FRNRAP. The CDR3 sequence is CASGLVLAEAFF. Written as DNA, the CDR3 is TGTGCTAGTGGTTTGGTCCTCGCTGAAGCTTTCTTT.

This clonotype has just a few counts. The chain has TRBV13 and TRBJ1-2; no clear D. This CDR3 has 15 residues. Looked up from germline, CDR1 is PRHDT and CDR2 is FYEKMQ (reference sequence). Trimming cost V 8 bases and J 0 bases, with 16 bases left between them. The CDR3 region has the DNA TGTGCCAGCTCGCCCCAGCGCCGAACTAACTATGGCTACACCTTC. It specifies CASSPQRRTNYGYTF.

Ten or more counts support this clonotype. The chain couples TRBV5-1 to TRBJ2-5; TRBD2 is a possible D gene (5 bases). V shed 2 bases and J shed 4 bases, with 18 bases lying between them. Germline lookup yields CDR1 SGHRS and CDR2 YFSETQ. The CDR3 is 16 amino acids. The CDR3 here is CASSFQVGSRRETQYF. As DNA, the CDR3 is TGCGCCAGCAGCTTTCAGGTGGGGAGTCGTCGAGAGACCCAGTACTTC.

This clonotype was seen many times. The V and J genes are TRBV5-8 and TRBJ1-3; a weak D match, TRBD1 (6 bases). CDR1 and CDR2 (germline): SGHTS, YDEGEE. V was trimmed by 4 bases and J by 3 bases, leaving 14 bases between them. This CDR3 comprises 15 residues. The CDR3 nucleotides are TGTGCCAGCAGCCTACAGGGCGCGATTGGAAACACCATATATTTT. The encoded protein is CASSLQGAIGNTIYF.

V usage is TRBV7-2 and J usage is TRBJ1-6, with a tentative D call TRBD1 (5 bases). The V gene's germline CDR1 is SGHTA and CDR2 FQGNSA. The CDR3 sequence is 15 residues long. The V end was cut by 2 bases, the J end by 14 bases, with 19 bases between. CDR3 nucleotides: TGTGCCAGCAGCTTATTTAACATGGGGCCCTTGACCCTCCACTTT. Its protein product is CASSLFNMGPLTLHF.

This clonotype was seen at least ten times. J is TRBJ2-2 and V is TRBV24-1; D not resolved. Looked up from germline, CDR1 is KGHDR and CDR2 is SFDVKD. This CDR3 comprises 16 residues. Trimming left V 4 bases short and J 2 bases short, with 13 bases between. The DNA of the CDR3 is TGTGCCACCAGTGACCCGAGCAGCATAAACACCGGGGAGCTGTTTTTT. Translated: CATSDPSSINTGELFF.

The gene calls are TRBV29-1 and TRBJ1-2; TRBD1 agrees at 9 bases. V shed 0 bases and J 4 bases; nucleotides not matched to a gene: 3. The CDR3 is 14 residues long. Germline lookup yields CDR1 SQVTM and CDR2 ANQGSEA. In DNA, the CDR3 is TGCAGCGTTGAAGATCTGGACAGGGGCTATGGCTACACCTTC. Amino acid sequence: CSVEDLDRGYGYTF.

This clonotype was picked up many times. This chain connects TRBV7-9 to TRBJ2-2; 7 bases align to TRBD2. CDR1 and CDR2 from the germline V gene are SEHNR and FQNEAQ (reference sequence). This CDR3 is 15 amino acids long. V was pared by 5 bases and J by 4 bases, with 7 bases of the junction left unmatched. The DNA for the CDR3 is TGTGCCAGCAGCCAAAGCGGGGTAGCCACCGGGGAGCTGTTTTTT. This gives the protein CASSQSGVATGELFF.

The rearrangement joins TRBV24-1 to TRBJ2-3; TRBD1 aligns across 8 bases. Germline loops: CDR1 KGHDR, CDR2 SFDVKD. CDR3 length: 16 residues. After removal of 4 bases from V and 1 base from J, the junction contained 6 bases not matched to a gene. This CDR3 reads CATSDTTGDGTDTQYF. DNA for the CDR3: TGTGCCACCAGTGACACGACAGGGGACGGCACAGATACGCAGTATTTT.

This clonotype was seen only a few times. The chain carries TRBV11-1 and TRBJ2-3, with 8 nucleotides matching TRBD2. The CDR3 consists of 16 residues. The J segment lost 0 bases and the V segment lost 2 bases, leaving 4 bases of the junction unmatched. Germline CDR1 and CDR2: SGHAT and FQDESV (reference sequence). The CDR3 sequence is CASSLLLAASTDTQYF. CDR3 bases: TGTGCCAGCAGCTTACTACTAGCGGCTAGCACAGATACGCAGTATTTT.

This clonotype was observed a few times. The CDR3 bases are TGTGCCAGTAGTATATACGGCGGGGGGGAAAATACGCAGTATTTT. Translating gives CASSIYGGGENTQYF. This chain links TRBV19 with TRBJ2-3; the match to TRBD2 covers 9 bases. CDR1 is LNHDA, CDR2 SQIVND, per germline (reference sequence). Losses at the gene ends were 2 bases for V and 7 bases for J; bases not matched to a gene: 7. This CDR3 is built from 15 residues.

The V call is TRBV20-1, the J call TRBJ1-2; tentative D call: TRBD1 (6 bases). Looked up from germline, CDR1 is DFQATT and CDR2 is SNEGSKA (reference sequence). The V gene lost 0 bases and the J gene lost 5 bases, with 19 bases spanning the gap. This CDR3 region has 16 residues. DNA for the CDR3: TGCAGTGCTAGAGATCCGGCCGGGGGGCTAGGGTATGGCTACACCTTC. It is translated as CSARDPAGGLGYGYTF.

To note about this clonotype: A read error may explain this, as a much larger clone is one base away. V gene TRBV9 combines with J gene TRBJ2-4; 9 bases align to TRBD1. Per the germline V gene, CDR1 is SGDLS and CDR2 is YYNGEE. This CDR3 region has 16 residues. After removal of 3 bases from V and 6 bases from J, the junction contained 10 bases not matched to a gene. CDR3 sequence: CASSAEQGALGNIQYF. Written as DNA, the CDR3 is TGTGCCAGCAGCGCCGAACAGGGGGCGTTGGGAAACATTCAGTACTTC.

Comments on this clonotype: It may be a read error: a sequence one base away is much more abundant. In DNA, the CDR3 is TGTGCCAGCAGTTACCTGGACTCGGGCTTCTATAATTCACCCCTCCACTTT. As protein: CASSYLDSGFYNSPLHF. This rearrangement joins TRBV6-5 to TRBJ1-6; D unresolved. The germline V gene encodes CDR1 MNHEY and CDR2 SVGAGI. There are 17 residues in the CDR3. Trimming took 2 bases from V and 3 from J, leaving 14 bases between them.

The DNA of the CDR3 is TGCAGCGCGGACAGGGCTAACACCATATATTTT. This encodes CSADRANTIYF. This chain uses TRBV29-1 with TRBJ1-3; 8 nucleotides agree with TRBD1. The germline gives CDR1 SQVTM, CDR2 ANQGSEA. The J segment lost 7 bases and the V segment lost 7 bases, leaving 3 bases of the junction unmatched. This CDR3 is built from 11 residues.

The CDR3 sequence is CSAIAAGGRNSPLHF. DNA for the CDR3: TGCAGTGCTATAGCAGCAGGGGGACGGAATTCACCCCTCCACTTT. The chain joins TRBV20-1 to TRBJ1-6; 7 bases are shared with TRBD1. The CDR3 spans 15 residues. The junction had 10 bases not matched to a gene; V was cut back by 4 bases and J by 7 bases. From germline, CDR1 is DFQATT and CDR2 SNEGSKA (reference sequence).

On this clonotype itself: This CDR3 is missing its conserved last phenylalanine or tryptophan, likely due to a read error. CDR3 in amino acids: CAGSFHGYEQYS. The CDR3 DNA follows: TGTGCCGGCAGCTTTCACGGGTACGAGCAGTACTCC. The chain has TRBV7-9 and TRBJ2-7, with D unresolved. The CDR3 extends over 12 amino acids. Per germline, CDR1 SEHNR and CDR2 FQNEAQ (reference sequence).

In its sample, this clonotype ranks as medium-sized. V gene TRBV2 combines with J gene TRBJ2-3; D is ambiguous. Germline CDR1 is SNHLY and CDR2 is FYNNEI. This CDR3 has 12 amino acids. V lost 5 bases, J lost 0 bases, and 3 bases lay in between. CDR3 nucleotide sequence: TGTGCCAGCAGTTACAGCACAGATACGCAGTATTTT. It codes for CASSYSTDTQYF.

This clonotype was detected only once. The V call is TRBV28, the J call TRBJ1-4, with TRBD1 matching 8 bases. V gave up 1 base and J gave up 8 bases; unmatched junction bases: 6. From germline, CDR1 is MDHEN and CDR2 SYDVKM. The CDR3 contains 15 residues. Here the CDR3 reads CASSLSGQGSEKLFF. Written as DNA, the CDR3 is TGTGCCAGCAGTTTATCCGGACAGGGTAGCGAAAAACTGTTTTTT.

The table lists this clonotype with many counts. The V call is TRBV7-7, the J call TRBJ2-5, with TRBD2 matching 12 bases. Unmatched junction bases numbered 5, after V lost 2 bases and J lost 4 bases. CDR1 is SSHAT, CDR2 FNYEAQ, per germline (reference sequence). The CDR3 contains 16 residues. The CDR3 DNA sequence: TGTGCCAGCAGCTTATCCTCTAGCGGGGGGGCAGAGACCCAGTACTTC. This translates into CASSLSSSGGAETQYF. Using reference TRBV7-7 and TRBJ2-5 for the parts outside the CDR3, the full variable domain is GAGVSQSPRYKVTKRGQDVTLRCDPISSHATLYWYQQALGQGPEFLTYFNYEAQPDKSGLPSDRFSAERPEGSISTLTIQRTEQRDSAMYRCASSLSSSGGAETQYFGPGTRLLVL.

This rearrangement joins TRBV7-2 to TRBJ2-5; 12 bases are a match to TRBD2. CDR3 length: 14 amino acids. From germline, CDR1 is SGHTA and CDR2 FQGNSA. V was clipped by 1 base and J by 12 bases; unmatched bases: 6. The DNA for the CDR3 is TGTGCCAGCAGCTTAGAGTTGCTAGCGGGGGGGAAGTACTTC. Protein: CASSLELLAGGKYF.

Of note for this clonotype: The CDR3 carries no conserved terminal phenylalanine or tryptophan, so it likely arises from a read error. The chain has TRBV19 and TRBJ1-2; TRBD1 might be the D (5 bases). The CDR3 has 14 amino acids. Per the germline V gene, CDR1 is LNHDA and CDR2 is SQIVND (reference sequence). V lost 4 bases, J lost 8 bases, and 17 bases lay in between. The CDR3 here is CASSKDSGLYGYTL. CDR3 nucleotide sequence: TGTGCCAGTAGTAAGGACTCGGGGCTCTACGGCTACACCCTC.

This clonotype appeared many times. The chain combines TRBV20-1 with TRBJ1-5, with no clear D. Per the germline V gene, CDR1 is DFQATT and CDR2 is SNEGSKA (reference sequence). V dropped 6 bases and J dropped 4 bases, with 13 bases sitting between them. The CDR3 spans 13 residues. The CDR3 sequence is CSALEWANQPQHF. The CDR3 DNA follows: TGCAGTGCACTAGAGTGGGCAAATCAGCCCCAGCATTTT.

Of note for this clonotype: At one end the junction does not follow the germline gene, possibly because of a read error. The V gene is TRBV10-2, the J gene TRBJ1-4; a weak D match, TRBD1 (6 bases). The CDR3 runs 13 residues. The germline CDR1 and CDR2 sequences are WSHSY and SAAADI. The CDR3 loop is CAISELQGRGLFF. CDR3 bases: TGCGCCATCAGTGAGCTCCAGGGCAGGGGACTGTTTTTT.

This chain joins TRBV29-1 and TRBJ2-7; 8 positions agree with TRBD2. V lost 3 bases, J lost 0 bases, and 4 bases stayed unmatched. The CDR3 runs to 14 residues. Germline V lookup: CDR1 SQVTM, CDR2 ANQGSEA. For the CDR3, the DNA is TGCAGCGTTGAGAAGAGCGGGAGCTCCTACGAGCAGTACTTC. It is translated as CSVEKSGSSYEQYF.

This clonotype was counted ten times or more. The rearrangement links TRBV6-1 to TRBJ2-7; D is uncertain. Germline-derived CDR1 and CDR2 are MNHNS and SASEGT. The ends were cut back, 5 bases at V and 7 bases at J, with 9 bases in the middle. The CDR3 contains 11 residues. This CDR3 is CASSIRVEQYF. The CDR3 region has the DNA TGTGCCAGCAGTATACGGGTAGAGCAGTACTTC.

The chain links TRBV19 to TRBJ2-1; 7 positions agree with TRBD2. The V gene end was trimmed by 2 bases and the J gene end by 2 bases; junction bases not matched to a gene: 3. The CDR3 totals 15 residues. Per germline, CDR1 LNHDA and CDR2 SQIVND (reference sequence). CDR3 residues: CASSIRGVTYNEQFF. Here the CDR3 DNA reads TGTGCCAGTAGTATACGGGGGGTAACCTACAATGAGCAGTTCTTC.

The V gene is TRBV9, the J gene TRBJ1-6; 7 bases line up with TRBD1. V dropped 2 bases and J dropped 7; count of bases not matched to a gene: 6. This CDR3 comprises 15 residues. The V gene's germline CDR1 is SGDLS and CDR2 YYNGEE. The CDR3 spells CASSVTGTDNSPLHF. In DNA, the CDR3 is TGTGCCAGCAGCGTTACCGGGACAGACAATTCACCCCTCCACTTT.